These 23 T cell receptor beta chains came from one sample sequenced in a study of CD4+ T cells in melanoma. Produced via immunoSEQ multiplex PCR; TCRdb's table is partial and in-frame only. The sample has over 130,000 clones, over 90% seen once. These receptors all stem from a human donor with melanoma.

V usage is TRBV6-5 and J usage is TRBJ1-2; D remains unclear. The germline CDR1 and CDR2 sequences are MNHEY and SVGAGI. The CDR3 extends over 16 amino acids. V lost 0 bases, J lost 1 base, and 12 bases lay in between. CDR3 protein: CASSYSLAGDNYGYTF. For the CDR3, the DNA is TGTGCCAGCAGTTACTCCCTGGCCGGTGATAACTATGGCTACACCTTC.

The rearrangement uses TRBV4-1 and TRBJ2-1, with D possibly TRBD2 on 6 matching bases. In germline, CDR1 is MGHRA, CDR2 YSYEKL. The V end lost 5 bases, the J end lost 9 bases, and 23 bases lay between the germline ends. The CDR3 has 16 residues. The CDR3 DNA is TGCGCCAGCAGCGGATCGAGCCTAGCGACTCGGGCTGAGCAGTTCTTC. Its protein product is CASSGSSLATRAEQFF.

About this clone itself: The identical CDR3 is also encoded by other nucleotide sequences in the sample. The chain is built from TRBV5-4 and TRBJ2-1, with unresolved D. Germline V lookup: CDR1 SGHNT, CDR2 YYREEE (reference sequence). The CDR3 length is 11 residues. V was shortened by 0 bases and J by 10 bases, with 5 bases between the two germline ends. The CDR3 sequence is CASSLGAEQFF. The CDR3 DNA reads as TGTGCCAGCAGCTTGGGGGCAGAGCAGTTCTTC.

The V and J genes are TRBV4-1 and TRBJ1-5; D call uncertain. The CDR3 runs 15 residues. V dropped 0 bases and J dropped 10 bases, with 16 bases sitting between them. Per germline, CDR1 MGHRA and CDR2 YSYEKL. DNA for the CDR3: TGCGCCAGCAGCCAAGAGGACGCTTTAGTCTTTCCCCAGCATTTT. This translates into CASSQEDALVFPQHF.

CDR3 DNA: TGTGCCAGCAGCTTAAGGGGGGATCGCAATCAGCCCCAGCATTTT. Its translation: CASSLRGDRNQPQHF. The chain joins TRBV7-9 to TRBJ1-5, with D maybe TRBD1 (6 bases). Trimming shortened V by 2 bases and J by 2 bases, and 10 bases separated the two germline ends. The CDR3 spans 15 residues. CDR1 is SEHNR and CDR2 is FQNEAQ in the germline V gene (reference sequence).

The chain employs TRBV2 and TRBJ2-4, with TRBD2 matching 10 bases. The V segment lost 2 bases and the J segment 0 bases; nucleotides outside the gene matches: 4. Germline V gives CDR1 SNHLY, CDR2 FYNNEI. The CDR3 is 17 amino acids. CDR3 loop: CASSEKVAGGAKNIQYF. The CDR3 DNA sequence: TGTGCCAGCAGTGAAAAGGTAGCGGGGGGAGCCAAAAACATTCAGTACTTC.

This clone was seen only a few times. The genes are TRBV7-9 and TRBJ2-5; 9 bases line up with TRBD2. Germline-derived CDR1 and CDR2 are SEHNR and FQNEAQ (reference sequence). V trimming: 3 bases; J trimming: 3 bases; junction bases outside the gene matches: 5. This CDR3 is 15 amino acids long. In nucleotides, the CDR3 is TGTGCCAGCAGCTTTTACTTAGCGGGGGAAGAGACCCAGTACTTC. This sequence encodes CASSFYLAGEETQYF.

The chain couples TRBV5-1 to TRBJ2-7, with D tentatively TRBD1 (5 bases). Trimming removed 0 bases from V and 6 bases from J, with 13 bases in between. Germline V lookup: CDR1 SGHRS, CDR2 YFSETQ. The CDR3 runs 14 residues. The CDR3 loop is CASSLGGVGSEQYF. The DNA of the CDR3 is TGCGCCAGCAGCTTGGGGGGCGTTGGCTCCGAGCAGTACTTC.

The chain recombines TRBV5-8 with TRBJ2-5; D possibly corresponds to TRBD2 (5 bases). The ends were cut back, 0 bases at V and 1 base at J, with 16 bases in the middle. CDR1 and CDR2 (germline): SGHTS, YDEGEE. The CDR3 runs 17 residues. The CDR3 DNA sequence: TGTGCCAGCAGCTTGGGGAATTCGGGGTTCCGCCAAGAGACCCAGTACTTC. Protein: CASSLGNSGFRQETQYF.

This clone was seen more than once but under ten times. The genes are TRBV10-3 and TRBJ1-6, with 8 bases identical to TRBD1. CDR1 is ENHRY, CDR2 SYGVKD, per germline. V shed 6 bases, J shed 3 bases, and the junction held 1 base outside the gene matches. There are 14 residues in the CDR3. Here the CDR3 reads CAIRGQDYNSPLHF. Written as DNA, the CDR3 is TGTGCCATCAGGGGACAGGACTATAATTCACCCCTCCACTTT.

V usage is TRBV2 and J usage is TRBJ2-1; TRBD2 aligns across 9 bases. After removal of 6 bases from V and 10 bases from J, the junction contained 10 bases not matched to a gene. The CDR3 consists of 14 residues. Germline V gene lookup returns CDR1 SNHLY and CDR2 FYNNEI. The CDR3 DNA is TGTGCCAGCAGGAATAGCGGGGGCCCGGGAGAGCAGTTCTTC. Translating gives CASRNSGGPGEQFF. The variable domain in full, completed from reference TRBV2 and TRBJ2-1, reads EPEVTQTPSHQVTQMGQEVILRCVPISNHLYFYWYRQILGQKVEFLVSFYNNEISEKSEIFDDQFSVERPDGSNFTLKIRSTKLEDSAMYFCASRNSGGPGEQFFGPGTRLTVL.

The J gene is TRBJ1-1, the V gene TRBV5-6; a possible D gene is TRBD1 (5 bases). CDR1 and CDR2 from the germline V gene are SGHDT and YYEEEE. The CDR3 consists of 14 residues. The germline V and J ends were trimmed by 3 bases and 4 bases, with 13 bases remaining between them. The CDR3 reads CASSSQGPLTEAFF. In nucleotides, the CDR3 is TGTGCCAGCAGCTCCCAGGGTCCGCTCACTGAAGCTTTCTTT.

The CDR3 sequence is CASSMEGNGYTF. CDR3 DNA sequence: TGTGCCAGTAGTATGGAGGGGAATGGCTACACCTTC. V gene TRBV19 combines with J gene TRBJ1-2, with D perhaps matching TRBD1 (5 bases). CDR1 is LNHDA and CDR2 is SQIVND in the germline V gene (reference sequence). The CDR3 length is 12 residues. Trimming shortened V by 3 bases and J by 6 bases, and 8 bases separated the two germline ends.

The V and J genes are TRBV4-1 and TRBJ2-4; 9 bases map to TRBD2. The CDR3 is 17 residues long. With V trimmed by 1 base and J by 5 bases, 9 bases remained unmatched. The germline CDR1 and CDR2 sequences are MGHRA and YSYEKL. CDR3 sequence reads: CASSQASGGNRENIQYF. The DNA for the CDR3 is TGCGCCAGCAGCCAAGCGAGCGGGGGGAATAGGGAAAACATTCAGTACTTC.

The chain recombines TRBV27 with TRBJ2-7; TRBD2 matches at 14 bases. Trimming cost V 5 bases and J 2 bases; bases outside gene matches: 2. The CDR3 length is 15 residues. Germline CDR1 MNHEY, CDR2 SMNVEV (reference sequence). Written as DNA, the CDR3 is TGTGCCAGCAGTCTGACTAGCGGGGGGGCCTACGAGCAGTACTTC. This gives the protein CASSLTSGGAYEQYF.

This CDR3 is CASNPRASGGSDTQYF. The CDR3 coding sequence is TGTGCCAGTAACCCTCGGGCTAGCGGGGGGTCAGATACGCAGTATTTT. The chain links TRBV19 to TRBJ2-3; TRBD2 aligns across 11 bases. This CDR3 region has 16 residues. Germline V gene data show CDR1 as LNHDA and CDR2 as SQIVND (reference sequence). V shed 7 bases, J shed 4 bases, and the junction held 10 bases outside the gene matches.

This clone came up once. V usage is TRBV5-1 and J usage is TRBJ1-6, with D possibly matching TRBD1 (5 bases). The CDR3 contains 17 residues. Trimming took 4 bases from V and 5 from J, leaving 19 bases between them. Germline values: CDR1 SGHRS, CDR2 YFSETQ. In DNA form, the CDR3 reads TGCGCCAGCAGCCCGAGGCCTACCACAGGAGATAATTCACCCCTCCACTTT. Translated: CASSPRPTTGDNSPLHF.

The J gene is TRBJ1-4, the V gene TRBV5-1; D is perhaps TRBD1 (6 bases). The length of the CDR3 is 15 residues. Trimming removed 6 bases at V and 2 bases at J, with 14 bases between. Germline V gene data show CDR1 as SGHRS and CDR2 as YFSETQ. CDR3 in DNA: TGCGCCAGCACAGGAGGGGGGAGGACTAATGAAAAACTGTTTTTT. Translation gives CASTGGGRTNEKLFF.

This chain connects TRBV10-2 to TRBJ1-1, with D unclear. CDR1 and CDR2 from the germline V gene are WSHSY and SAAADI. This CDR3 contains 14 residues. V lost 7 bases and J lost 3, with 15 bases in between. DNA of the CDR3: TGCGCCAGCAATCCCCTTGGGGTTGACACTGAAGCTTTCTTT. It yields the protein CASNPLGVDTEAFF.

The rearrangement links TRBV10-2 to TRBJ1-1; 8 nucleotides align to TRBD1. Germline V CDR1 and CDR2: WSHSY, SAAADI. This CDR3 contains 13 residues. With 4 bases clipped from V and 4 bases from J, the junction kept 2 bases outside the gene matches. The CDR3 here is CASSVTGGTEAFF. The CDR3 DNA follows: TGCGCCAGCAGTGTTACAGGGGGCACTGAAGCTTTCTTT.

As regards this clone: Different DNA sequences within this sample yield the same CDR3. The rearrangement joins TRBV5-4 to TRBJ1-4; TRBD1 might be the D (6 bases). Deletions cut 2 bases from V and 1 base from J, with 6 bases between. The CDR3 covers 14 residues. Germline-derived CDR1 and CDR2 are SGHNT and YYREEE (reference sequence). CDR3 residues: CASSLGGTNEKLFF. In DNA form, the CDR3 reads TGTGCCAGCAGCTTAGGGGGAACTAATGAAAAACTGTTTTTT.

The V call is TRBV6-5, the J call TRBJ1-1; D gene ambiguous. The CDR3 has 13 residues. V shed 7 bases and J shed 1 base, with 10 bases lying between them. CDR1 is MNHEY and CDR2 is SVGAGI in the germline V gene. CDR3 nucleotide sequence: TGTGCCAGCATAAAGGCCCCGAACACTGAAGCTTTCTTT. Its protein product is CASIKAPNTEAFF.

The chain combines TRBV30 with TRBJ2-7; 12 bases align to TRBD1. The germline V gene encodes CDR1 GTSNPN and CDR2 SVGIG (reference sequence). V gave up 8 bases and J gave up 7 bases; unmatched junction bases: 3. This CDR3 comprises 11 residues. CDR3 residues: CAGDRGREQYF. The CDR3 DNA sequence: TGTGCCGGGGACAGGGGGCGTGAGCAGTACTTC.